This T cell receptor beta chain was found in a study of cytomegalovirus exposure and HLA in healthy donors. Whole-study results and caveats: Some TCR beta chains (roughly 150 of them) were listed as cytomegalovirus-associated. Later, an analysis found that common viral pathogens appeared to be linked with several of the most significant clusters.

About this clone itself: Its antigen remains unidentified.

The PCR was carried out with 60 Vbeta primers and 13 Jbeta primers. Measured with immunoSEQ multiplex PCR; TCRdb has only the in-frame clones, and not every one. The sample includes 60,000 to 95,000 clones, approximately 72% of them seen just once. The CDR3 runs to 13 residues. V shed 7 bases and J 8 bases; nucleotides not matched to a gene: 10. Germline lookup yields CDR1 ENHRY and CDR2 SYGVKD. V is TRBV10-3 and J is TRBJ1-1, with TRBD1 matching over 7 bases. Sequences were obtained from PBMCs. This sequence was found in a woman aged 40 to 50 in good health and CMV-seropositive. The CDR3 region has the DNA TGTGCCATCACTCTGACAGGGACGGTAGAAGCTTTCTTT. Its translation is CAITLTGTVEAFF.